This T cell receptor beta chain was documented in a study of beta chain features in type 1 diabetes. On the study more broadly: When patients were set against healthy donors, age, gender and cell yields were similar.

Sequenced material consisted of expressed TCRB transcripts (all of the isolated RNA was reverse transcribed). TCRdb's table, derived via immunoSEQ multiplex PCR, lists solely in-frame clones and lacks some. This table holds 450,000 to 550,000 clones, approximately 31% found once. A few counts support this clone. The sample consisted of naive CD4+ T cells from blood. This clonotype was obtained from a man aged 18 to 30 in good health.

The CDR3 DNA follows: TGTGCCAGTAGTCCGACAGCCCAAATTAACAATGAGCAGTTCTTC. Its translation is CASSPTAQINNEQFF. V and J are TRBV19 and TRBJ2-1; D possibly corresponds to TRBD1 (5 bases). The V and J ends lost 5 bases and 5 bases respectively, with 16 bases between them. This CDR3 comprises 15 residues. Germline CDR1 reads LNHDA; CDR2 reads SQIVND (reference sequence).